This record concerns one T cell receptor beta chain sequence. What it recognizes is unknown. The record originates from a study of cytomegalovirus exposure and HLA in healthy donors. Study observations and caveats: The authors enumerated 164 TCR beta chains as linked to cytomegalovirus.

There are 14 residues in the CDR3. Trimming removed 3 bases from V and 6 bases from J; junction bases left unmatched: 7. Germline CDR1 reads SQVTM; CDR2 reads ANQGSEA. Some clones are missing from TCRdb's copy, which holds only in-frame ones; the method was immunoSEQ multiplex PCR. The repertoire holds fewer than 400,000 clones, with 86% as singletons. The source of this sequence is a woman between 18 and 29 years old in good health and CMV-seronegative. The specimen was PBMCs. This sequence joins TRBV29-1 and TRBJ1-2, with 10 bases fitting TRBD1. The CDR3 DNA follows: TGCAGCGTTGACGAGACAGGGGGCGCGGATGGCTACACCTTC. It codes for CSVDETGGADGYTF.